What follows is one T cell receptor (beta chain) and its context. Its target is not known. Carried by the TCR beta cDNA libraries were unique molecular identifiers. Starting from approximately 1 to 10 million T cells, the study yielded roughly 0.5 million cDNA molecules. TCRdb ran MiXCR on the PCR reads and lists one entry per CDR3 protein. The table includes 750,000 to 950,000 distinct CDR3 sequences, roughly half detected once. These data come from a study of post-analysis software for immune sequencing data. Study as a whole: The courses of disease that were included comprised relapsing-remitting, secondary progressive and progressive-relapsing multiple sclerosis.

Deletions cut 5 bases from V and 10 bases from J, with 11 bases between. CDR3 size: 11 residues. Germline lookup yields CDR1 SEHNR and CDR2 FQNEAQ (reference sequence). Study-level findings and limits: Multiple sclerosis was associated with a significant reduction in normalized Chao1 diversity relative to controls. In patients, about five TRBV segments were more frequent than in controls, with TRBV5-6, TRBV5-1 and TRBV20-1 among them. F measure showed strong co-clustering of same-batch samples.

Sequencing used blood. This sequence was found in a girl between 5 and 17 years old with multiple sclerosis. The chain is built from TRBV7-9 and TRBJ1-2; D gene ambiguous. This CDR3 reads CASSPQSLYTF. The CDR3, as DNA: TGTGCCAGCAGCCCCCAGTCCCTCTACACCTTC.